This T cell receptor beta chain is drawn from a study of T cells in Graves' hyperthyroidism and ophthalmopathy. Study-level results: A model built on 13 V-J features separated ophthalmopathy from stable hyperthyroidism.

This clonotype was counted a single time. What it binds is not known. Regions amplified from RNA transcripts were the TCR beta CDR3 regions. The HTBI primer set was used in a first-round RT-PCR of the TCR CDR3. Each CDR3 protein is one row after TCRdb ran MiXCR on the multiplex PCR reads. The sample has around 180,000 distinct CDR3 sequences, approximately 15% seen once; the top ten hold under 35%. The diagnoses drew upon clinical symptoms, serum thyroxine and TRAb, thyroid ultrasound and orbital computed tomography. Germline assignment: CDR1 LNHNV and CDR2 YYDKDF (reference sequence). The V and J ends lost 2 bases and 6 bases respectively, with 13 bases between them. CDR3 length equals 14 residues.

The V and J genes are TRBV15 and TRBJ1-1; D possibly corresponds to TRBD1 (6 bases). The sample taken for sequencing was blood. The origin of this receptor is a woman between 45 and 60 years old with Graves' hyperthyroidism. The CDR3 DNA reads TGTGCCACCAGCAGAACCAACAGGGTCCCTGAAGCTTTCTTT. It encodes CATSRTNRVPEAFF.